These 3 T cell receptor beta chains were all obtained from the same sample, sequenced in a study of T cell responses to AZD1222 COVID-19 vaccine. Using immunoSEQ multiplex PCR, the repertoire was profiled, and TCRdb retains in-frame clones only, with some absent. The sample holds about 170,000 clones, over 85% seen once. Sequenced material: peripheral blood, taken on day 0 of AZD1222 vaccination. The source is an adult in good health.

The rearrangement links TRBV27 to TRBJ2-1; 7 bases line up with TRBD2. V was pared by 2 bases and J by 4 bases, with 5 bases of the junction left unmatched. Germline values: CDR1 MNHEY, CDR2 SMNVEV (reference sequence). The CDR3 is made up of 15 amino acids. In DNA form, the CDR3 reads TGTGCCAGCAGTTTAGCGGGGGTCAGTTACAATGAGCAGTTCTTC. It specifies CASSLAGVSYNEQFF.

The chain joins TRBV5-1 to TRBJ1-2; 9 bases agree with TRBD1. The V segment lost 4 bases and the J segment 2 bases; nucleotides outside the gene matches: 6. This CDR3 contains 15 residues. CDR1 and CDR2 from the germline V gene are SGHRS and YFSETQ. CDR3 sequence reads: CASSPQGTGNYGYTF. CDR3 DNA: TGCGCCAGCAGCCCGCAGGGGACAGGGAACTATGGCTACACCTTC.

This chain connects TRBV9 to TRBJ2-2; D ambiguous. CDR3 length: 16 amino acids. Germline CDR1 is SGDLS and CDR2 is YYNGEE. V was cut by 4 bases and J by 0 bases, with 13 bases left in between. The CDR3 region has the DNA TGTGCCAGCAGCTTGTCGAGCCTAACGAACACCGGGGAGCTGTTTTTT. Amino acids: CASSLSSLTNTGELFF.